One T cell receptor (beta chain) is described in this entry. This sample is drawn from a study of metastatic and nonmetastatic thyroid tumors. Each patient went into thyroid surgery without having received any treatment. Via MiXCR, TCRdb re-called the PCR reads. The data contain 30,000 to 45,000 clones, roughly 28% of them singletons. The CDR3 extends over 14 amino acids. Trimming stripped 1 base from V and 4 bases from J, with 11 bases between. CDR1 is LNHDA and CDR2 is SQIVND in the germline V gene (reference sequence). The gene calls are TRBV19 and TRBJ2-7, with D perhaps TRBD2 (6 bases). The clonotype originates from a male donor with papillary thyroid cancer or a benign thyroid nodule (not recorded which). Some clones in this sample may be carry-over from other donors' samples. Sequenced input: blood. The CDR3 region is CASSIAAGIYEQYF. For the CDR3, the DNA is TGTGCCAGTAGTATAGCGGCGGGGATTTACGAGCAGTACTTC.